Listed here are 5 T cell receptor beta chains from one sample, sequenced in a study of T cell responses to AZD1222 COVID-19 vaccine. Some clones are missing from TCRdb's copy, which holds only in-frame ones; the method was immunoSEQ multiplex PCR. The sample holds about 140,000 clones, approximately 95% seen once. Material: peripheral blood, obtained on day 0 of MenACWY control vaccination. These receptors originate from an adult in good health.

This clone has only one observation. This chain connects TRBV7-9 to TRBJ1-1; 10 positions agree with TRBD1. Germline V gene lookup returns CDR1 SEHNR and CDR2 FQNEAQ (reference sequence). The CDR3 contains 17 residues. V dropped 1 base and J dropped 6; count of bases not matched to a gene: 11. The CDR3 nucleotides are TGTGCCAGCAGCTTAGGTGGCCTGACAGGGGGCGAGGCTGAAGCTTTCTTT. This sequence encodes CASSLGGLTGGEAEAFF.

The chain is built from TRBV28 and TRBJ1-1, with D possibly TRBD1 on 5 matching bases. Germline CDR1 and CDR2: MDHEN and SYDVKM. The ends were cut back, 8 bases at V and 4 bases at J, with 23 bases in the middle. This CDR3 is built from 16 residues. DNA of the CDR3: TGTGCCAGCCCTCCCAGGGTCTGGTCTGTGGGCACTGAAGCTTTCTTT. Protein sequence: CASPPRVWSVGTEAFF. The whole variable domain, remainder taken from reference TRBV28 and TRBJ1-1, is DVKVTQSSRYLVKRTGEKVFLECVQDMDHENMFWYRQDPGLGLRLIYFSYDVKMKEKGDIPEGYSVSREKKERFSLILESASTNQTSMYLCASPPRVWSVGTEAFFGQGTRLTVV.

The rearrangement joins TRBV2 to TRBJ2-2, with D possibly TRBD1 on 6 matching bases. CDR1 and CDR2 from the germline V gene are SNHLY and FYNNEI. V lost 6 bases and J lost 6, with 17 bases in between. The CDR3 totals 15 residues. Here the CDR3 reads CASRFTGNLPGELFF. The CDR3 DNA follows: TGTGCCAGCAGATTCACAGGGAATTTGCCCGGGGAGCTGTTTTTT.

This chain uses TRBV7-2 with TRBJ2-1, with D unresolved. Germline assignment: CDR1 SGHTA and CDR2 FQGNSA. Trimming removed 5 bases at V and 0 bases at J, with 5 bases between. The CDR3 runs 13 residues. Written as DNA, the CDR3 is TGTGCCAGCAGCAAGAGCTCCTACAATGAGCAGTTCTTC. Encoded protein: CASSKSSYNEQFF.

The J gene is TRBJ1-1, the V gene TRBV18; the D gene is possibly TRBD1 (5 bases). This CDR3 comprises 14 residues. Trimming shortened V by 6 bases and J by 3 bases, and 14 bases separated the two germline ends. CDR1 KGHSH and CDR2 LQKENI come from the germline V gene. The CDR3 reads CASSQMRGDTEAFF. DNA of the CDR3: TGTGCCAGCTCCCAAATGCGGGGGGACACTGAAGCTTTCTTT.